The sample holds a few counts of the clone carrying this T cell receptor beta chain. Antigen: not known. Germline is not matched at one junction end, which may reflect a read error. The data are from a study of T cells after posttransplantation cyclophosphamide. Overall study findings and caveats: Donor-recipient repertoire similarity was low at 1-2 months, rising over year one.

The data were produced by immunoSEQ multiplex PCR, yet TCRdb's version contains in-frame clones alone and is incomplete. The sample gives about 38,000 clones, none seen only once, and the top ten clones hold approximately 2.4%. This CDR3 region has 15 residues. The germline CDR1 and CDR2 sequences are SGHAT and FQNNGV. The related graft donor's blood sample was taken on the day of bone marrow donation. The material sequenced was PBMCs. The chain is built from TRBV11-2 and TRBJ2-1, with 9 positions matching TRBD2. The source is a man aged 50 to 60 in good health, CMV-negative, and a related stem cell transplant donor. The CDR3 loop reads CAGSKTSGSYNEQFF. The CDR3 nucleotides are TGTGCCGGCAGCAAGACTAGCGGATCCTACAATGAGCAGTTCTTC.